The rows below give T cell receptor beta chains drawn from one sample of a study of control samples from healthy donors and cancer patients. The repertoire was sequenced with immunoSEQ multiplex PCR; TCRdb's copy has only in-frame clones and lacks some. The sample yields approximately 51,000 clones, about four fifths seen once. Sequencing input: blood. Every receptor here comes from a man aged 70-80 years in good health. Each CDR3 is given with its conserved first and last residue. A D gene is named only where the DNA matches it firmly. Where a row states a size, it is once, few, many or the class of an expanded clone; other rows omit it.

abundance	v_gene	d_gene	j_gene	CDR3aa	CDR3nt
.	TRBV11-2	.	TRBJ1-1	CASSPPPGNTEAFF	TGTGCCAGCAGCCCCCCCCCGGGTAACACTGAAGCTTTCTTT
.	TRBV5-1	.	TRBJ2-2	CASSLVPAVPGELFF	TGCGCCAGCAGCTTGGTCCCAGCCGTTCCCGGGGAGCTGTTTTTT
.	TRBV10-3	.	TRBJ2-7	CAISVEPYEQYF	TGTGCCATCAGTGTTGAACCCTACGAGCAGTACTTC
few	TRBV19	.	TRBJ1-5	CASSNLRALGQPQHF	TGTGCCAGTAGCAACTTGCGGGCGTTGGGTCAGCCCCAGCATTTT
.	TRBV11-2	.	TRBJ2-5	CASSRNFRGTYETQYF	TGTGCCAGCAGCCGAAACTTCAGGGGGACTTATGAGACCCAGTACTTC
.	TRBV2	.	TRBJ1-1	CASSFSPGDTEAFF	TGTGCCAGCAGCTTCTCCCCCGGCGACACTGAAGCTTTCTTT
.	TRBV3-1/TRBV3-2	.	TRBJ2-5	CASSHRGGETQYF	TGTGCCAGCAGCCACCGTGGGGGAGAGACCCAGTACTTC
.	TRBV2	TRBD1	TRBJ1-5	CASSAGTGLNQPQHF	TGTGCCAGCAGTGCCGGGACAGGGCTCAATCAGCCCCAGCATTTT
.	TRBV5-1	TRBD1	TRBJ2-1	CASRPGQGNEQFF	TGCGCCAGCAGGCCGGGACAGGGGAATGAGCAGTTCTTC
.	TRBV4-2	.	TRBJ1-2	CASSQEAFHGYTF	TGTGCCAGCAGCCAAGAGGCCTTCCATGGCTACACCTTC
.	TRBV15	TRBD2	TRBJ2-2	CATSHPQQSGRATGELFF	TGTGCCACCAGTCATCCCCAACAAAGCGGGAGGGCCACCGGGGAGCTGTTTTTT
.	TRBV11-2	.	TRBJ2-7	CASSLWRRVGEQYF	TGTGCCAGCAGCTTGTGGCGGAGGGTCGGCGAGCAGTACTTC
.	TRBV19	.	TRBJ1-5	CASMWGTGQPQHF	TGTGCCAGTATGTGGGGAACGGGACAGCCCCAGCATTTT
.	TRBV6-5	TRBD1	TRBJ1-1	CASSYATGRSMKAFF	TGTGCCAGCAGTTATGCGACAGGGAGGTCGATGAAAGCTTTCTTT
.	TRBV18	TRBD1	TRBJ2-6	CASSPPDRASGANVLTF	TGTGCCAGCTCCCCCCCTGACAGGGCATCTGGGGCCAACGTCCTGACTTTC
once	TRBV5-1	TRBD2	TRBJ2-3	CASSHLGRGGRDTQYF	TGCGCCAGCAGCCACTTGGGGCGGGGGGGCAGAGATACGCAGTATTTT
.	TRBV4-1	.	TRBJ1-2	CASSQEDQRGYTF	TGCGCCAGCAGCCAAGAAGATCAGCGGGGCTACACCTTC
.	TRBV7-9	TRBD2	TRBJ2-1	CASSLVGRDEQFF	TGTGCCAGCAGCTTAGTAGGGAGGGATGAGCAGTTCTTC
.	TRBV18	TRBD2	TRBJ2-3	CASSPRLAMTQYF	TGTGCCAGCTCACCTAGACTAGCGATGACGCAGTATTTT
.	TRBV28	TRBD1	TRBJ2-5	CAMPISRDRGDQETQYF	TGTGCCATGCCAATCTCCCGTGACAGGGGGGACCAAGAGACCCAGTACTTC
.	TRBV18	.	TRBJ1-5	CASSPGASNQPQHF	TGTGCCAGCTCACCAGGGGCCAGCAATCAGCCCCAGCATTTT
.	TRBV19	TRBD1	TRBJ1-1	CASRSPPGQGFTEAFF	TGTGCCAGTAGATCACCCCCGGGACAGGGTTTTACTGAAGCTTTCTTT
.	TRBV10-1	.	TRBJ2-2	CASSPGGSTGELFF	TGCGCCAGCAGCCCAGGCGGGTCGACCGGGGAGCTGTTTTTT
.	TRBV6-5	.	TRBJ1-1	CASSGDAEAFF	TGTGCCAGCAGCGGCGACGCTGAAGCTTTCTTT
.	TRBV11-2	.	TRBJ2-3	CASTAGRETDTQYF	TGTGCCAGCACGGCGGGACGGGAGACAGATACGCAGTATTTT
.	TRBV7-7	.	TRBJ2-5	CASSAGADGETQYF	TGTGCTAGCAGCGCGGGTGCGGATGGGGAGACCCAGTACTTC
once	TRBV16	.	TRBJ1-5	CASSQGRQSVGNNQPQHF	TGTGCCAGCAGCCAAGGAAGACAGAGTGTGGGGAACAATCAGCCCCAGCATTTT
.	TRBV4-2	TRBD2	TRBJ2-5	CASSQPTGTSGGDQETQYF	TGTGCCAGCAGCCAGCCCACCGGGACTAGCGGGGGGGATCAAGAGACCCAGTACTTC
.	TRBV19	.	TRBJ2-3	CASSIGQTDTDTQYF	TGTGCCAGTAGTATCGGACAGACAGACACAGATACGCAGTATTTT
.	TRBV28	TRBD2	TRBJ2-5	CASSPGTSVKTQYF	TGTGCCAGCAGCCCCGGGACTAGCGTGAAGACCCAGTACTTC
once	TRBV7-8	.	TRBJ2-7	CASSLVAGFPQVEQYF	TGTGCCAGCAGCTTAGTGGCGGGTTTCCCTCAGGTCGAGCAGTACTTC
.	TRBV2	TRBD1	TRBJ1-1	CASSERDRETEAFF	TGTGCCAGCAGTGAACGGGACAGGGAAACTGAAGCTTTCTTT
.	TRBV7-6	TRBD1	TRBJ2-7	CASSLGTGLEFNEQYF	TGTGCCAGCAGCTTAGGGACAGGTCTAGAATTTAACGAGCAGTACTTC
.	TRBV7-2	TRBD1	TRBJ2-5	CASSLARTGWQETQYF	TGTGCCAGCAGCTTAGCGCGGACAGGGTGGCAAGAGACCCAGTACTTC
.	TRBV11-2	.	TRBJ2-7	CASSLSFLPSDYEQYF	TGTGCCAGCAGCTTATCATTCCTACCCTCTGACTACGAGCAGTACTTC
.	TRBV11-2	.	TRBJ2-5	CASSLVGSGGAQETQYF	TGTGCCAGCAGCTTAGTAGGTAGCGGAGGAGCCCAAGAGACCCAGTACTTC